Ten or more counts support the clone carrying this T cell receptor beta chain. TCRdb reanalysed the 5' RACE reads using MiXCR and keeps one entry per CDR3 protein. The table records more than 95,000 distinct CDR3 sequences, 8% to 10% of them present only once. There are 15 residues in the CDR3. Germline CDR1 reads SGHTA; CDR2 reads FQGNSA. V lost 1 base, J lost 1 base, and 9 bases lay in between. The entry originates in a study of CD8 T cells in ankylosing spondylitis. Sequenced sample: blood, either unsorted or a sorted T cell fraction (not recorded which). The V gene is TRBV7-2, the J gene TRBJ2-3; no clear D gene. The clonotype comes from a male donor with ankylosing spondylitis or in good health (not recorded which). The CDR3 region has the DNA TGTGCCAGCAGCTTAGGCGCTACGCGCACAGATACGCAGTATTTT. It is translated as CASSLGATRTDTQYF. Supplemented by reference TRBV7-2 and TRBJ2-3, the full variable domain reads GAGVSQSPSNKVTEKGKDVELRCDPISGHTALYWYRQSLGQGLEFLIYFQGNSAPDKSGLPSDRFSAERTGGSVSTLTIQRTQQEDSAVYLCASSLGATRTDTQYFGPGTRLTVL.